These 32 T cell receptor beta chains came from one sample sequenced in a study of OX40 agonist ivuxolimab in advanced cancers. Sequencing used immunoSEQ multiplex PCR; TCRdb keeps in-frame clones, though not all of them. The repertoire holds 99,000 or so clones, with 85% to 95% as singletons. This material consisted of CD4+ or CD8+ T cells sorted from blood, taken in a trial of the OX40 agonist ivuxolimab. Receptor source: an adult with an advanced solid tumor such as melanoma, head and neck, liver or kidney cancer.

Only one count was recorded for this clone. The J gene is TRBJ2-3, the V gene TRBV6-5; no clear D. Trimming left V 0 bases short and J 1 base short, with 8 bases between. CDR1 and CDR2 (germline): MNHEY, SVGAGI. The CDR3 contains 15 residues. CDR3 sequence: CASSYSIAGTDTQYF. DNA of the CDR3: TGTGCCAGCAGTTACTCGATTGCGGGCACAGATACGCAGTATTTT.

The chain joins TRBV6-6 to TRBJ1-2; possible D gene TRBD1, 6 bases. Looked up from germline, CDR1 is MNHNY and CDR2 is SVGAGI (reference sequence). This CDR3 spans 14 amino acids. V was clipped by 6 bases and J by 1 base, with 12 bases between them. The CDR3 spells CASRPGQFNYGYTF. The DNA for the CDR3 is TGTGCCAGCAGACCCGGACAGTTTAACTATGGCTACACCTTC.

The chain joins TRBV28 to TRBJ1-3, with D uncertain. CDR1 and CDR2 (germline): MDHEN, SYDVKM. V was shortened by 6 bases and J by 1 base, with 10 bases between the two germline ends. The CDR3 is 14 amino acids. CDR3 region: CASSREPSGNTIYF. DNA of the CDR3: TGTGCCAGCAGCAGAGAACCGTCTGGAAACACCATATATTTT.

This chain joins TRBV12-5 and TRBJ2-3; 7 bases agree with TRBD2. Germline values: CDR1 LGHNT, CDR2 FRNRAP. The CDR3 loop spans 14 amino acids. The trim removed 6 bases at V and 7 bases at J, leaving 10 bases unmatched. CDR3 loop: CASGPAGLSNTQYF. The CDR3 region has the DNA TGTGCTAGTGGCCCAGCGGGGTTATCAAATACGCAGTATTTT.

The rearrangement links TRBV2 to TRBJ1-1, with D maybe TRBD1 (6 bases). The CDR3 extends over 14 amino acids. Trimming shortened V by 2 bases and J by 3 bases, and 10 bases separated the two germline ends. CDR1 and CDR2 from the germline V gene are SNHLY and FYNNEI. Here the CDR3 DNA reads TGTGCCAGCAGTGAAAGGCGGGGGCACACTGAAGCTTTCTTT. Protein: CASSERRGHTEAFF.

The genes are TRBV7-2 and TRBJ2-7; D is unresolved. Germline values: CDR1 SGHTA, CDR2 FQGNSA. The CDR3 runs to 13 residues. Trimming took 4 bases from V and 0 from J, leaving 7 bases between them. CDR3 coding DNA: TGTGCCAGCAGCTCTGACCTCTCCTACGAGCAGTACGTC. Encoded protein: CASSSDLSYEQYV.

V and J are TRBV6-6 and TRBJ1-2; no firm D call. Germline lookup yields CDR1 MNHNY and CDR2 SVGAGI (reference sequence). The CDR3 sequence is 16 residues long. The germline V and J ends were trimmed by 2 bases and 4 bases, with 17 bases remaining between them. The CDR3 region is CASSYPPFTRPYGYTF. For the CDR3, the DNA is TGTGCCAGCAGTTACCCCCCATTCACGCGGCCCTATGGCTACACCTTC.

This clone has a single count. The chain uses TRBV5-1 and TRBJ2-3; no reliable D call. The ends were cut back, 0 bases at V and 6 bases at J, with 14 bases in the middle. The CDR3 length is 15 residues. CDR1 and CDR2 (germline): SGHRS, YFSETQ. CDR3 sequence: CASSLGTAPPDTQYF. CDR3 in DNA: TGCGCCAGCAGCTTGGGCACGGCCCCACCGGATACGCAGTATTTT.

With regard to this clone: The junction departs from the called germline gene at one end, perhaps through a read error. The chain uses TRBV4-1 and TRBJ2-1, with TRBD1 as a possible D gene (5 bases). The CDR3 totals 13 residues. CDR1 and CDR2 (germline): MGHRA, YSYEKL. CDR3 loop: CASSQPVGPITLF. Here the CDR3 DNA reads TGCGCCAGCAGCCAGCCGGTGGGGCCTATAACGCTCTTC.

CDR3 in amino acids: CASSLLRGRESQPQHF. CDR3 nucleotide sequence: TGTGCCAGCAGCTTGCTAAGGGGGCGCGAAAGTCAGCCCCAGCATTTT. The chain joins TRBV5-8 to TRBJ1-5, with TRBD1 matching 7 bases. Germline CDR1 SGHTS, CDR2 YDEGEE. Trimming took 1 base from V and 6 from J; bases not matched to a gene: 10. This CDR3 is built from 16 residues.

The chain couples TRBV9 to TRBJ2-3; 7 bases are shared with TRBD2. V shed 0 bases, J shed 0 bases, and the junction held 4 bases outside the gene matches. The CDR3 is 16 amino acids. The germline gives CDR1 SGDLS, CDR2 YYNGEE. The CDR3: CASSVGLADSTDTQYF. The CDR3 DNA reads TGTGCCAGCAGCGTAGGTCTAGCGGATAGCACAGATACGCAGTATTTT. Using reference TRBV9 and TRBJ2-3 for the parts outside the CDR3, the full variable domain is DSGVTQTPKHLITATGQRVTLRCSPRSGDLSVYWYQQSLDQGLQFLIQYYNGEERAKGNILERFSAQQFPDLHSELNLSSLELGDSALYFCASSVGLADSTDTQYFGPGTRLTVL.

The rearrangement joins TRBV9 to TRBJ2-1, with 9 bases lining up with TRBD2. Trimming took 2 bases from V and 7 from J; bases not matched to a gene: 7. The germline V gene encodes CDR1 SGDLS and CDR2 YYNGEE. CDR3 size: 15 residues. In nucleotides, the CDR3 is TGTGCCAGCAGCGTCGATAGCGGGAGTTGGAATGAGCAGTTCTTC. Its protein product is CASSVDSGSWNEQFF.

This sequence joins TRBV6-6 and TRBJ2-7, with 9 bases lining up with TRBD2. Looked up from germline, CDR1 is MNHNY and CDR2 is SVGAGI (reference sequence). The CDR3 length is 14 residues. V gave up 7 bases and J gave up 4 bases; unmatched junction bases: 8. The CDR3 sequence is CASKPGLAVYEQYF. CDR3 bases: TGTGCCAGCAAACCGGGACTAGCAGTTTACGAGCAGTACTTC.

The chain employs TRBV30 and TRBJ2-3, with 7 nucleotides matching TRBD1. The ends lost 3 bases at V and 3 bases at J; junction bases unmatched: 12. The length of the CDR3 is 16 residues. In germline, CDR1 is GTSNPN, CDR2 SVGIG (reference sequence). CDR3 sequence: CAWREWSGGTTDTQYF. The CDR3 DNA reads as TGTGCCTGGAGGGAGTGGTCAGGGGGAACGACAGATACGCAGTATTTT.

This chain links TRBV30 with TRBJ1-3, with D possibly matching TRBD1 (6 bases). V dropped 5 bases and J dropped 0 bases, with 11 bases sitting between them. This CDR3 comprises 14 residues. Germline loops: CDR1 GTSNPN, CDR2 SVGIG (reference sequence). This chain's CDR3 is CAWAGVFSGNTIYF. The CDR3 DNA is TGTGCCTGGGCAGGGGTCTTCTCTGGAAACACCATATATTTT.

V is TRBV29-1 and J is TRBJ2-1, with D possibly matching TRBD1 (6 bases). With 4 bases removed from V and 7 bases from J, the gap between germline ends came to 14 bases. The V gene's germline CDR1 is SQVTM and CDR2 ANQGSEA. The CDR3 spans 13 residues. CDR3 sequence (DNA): TGCAGCGTTGTTGAGGGGGTTGGAAATGAGCAGTTCTTC. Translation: CSVVEGVGNEQFF.

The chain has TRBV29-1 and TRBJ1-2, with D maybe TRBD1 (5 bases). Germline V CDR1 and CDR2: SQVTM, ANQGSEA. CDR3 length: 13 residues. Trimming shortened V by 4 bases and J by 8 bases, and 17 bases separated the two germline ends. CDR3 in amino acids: CSVVSGPLGGYTF. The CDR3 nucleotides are TGCAGCGTTGTCTCGGGGCCTCTTGGGGGCTACACCTTC.

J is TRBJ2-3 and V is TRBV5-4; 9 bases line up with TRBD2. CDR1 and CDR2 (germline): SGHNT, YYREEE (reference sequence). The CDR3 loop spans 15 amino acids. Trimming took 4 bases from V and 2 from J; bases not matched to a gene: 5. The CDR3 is CASSETSGNTDTQYF. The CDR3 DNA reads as TGTGCCAGCAGCGAGACTAGCGGTAACACAGATACGCAGTATTTT.

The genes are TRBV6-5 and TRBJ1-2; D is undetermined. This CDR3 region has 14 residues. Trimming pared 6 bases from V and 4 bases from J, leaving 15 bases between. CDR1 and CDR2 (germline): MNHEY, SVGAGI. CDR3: CASRKIDKSYGYTF. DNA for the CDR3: TGTGCCAGCAGGAAGATAGACAAGTCCTATGGCTACACCTTC.

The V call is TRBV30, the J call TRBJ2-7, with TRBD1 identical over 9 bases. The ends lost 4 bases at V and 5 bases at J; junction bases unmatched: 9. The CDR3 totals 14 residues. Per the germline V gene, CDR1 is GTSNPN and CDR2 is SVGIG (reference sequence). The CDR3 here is CAWIPRDRAHEQYF. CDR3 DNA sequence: TGTGCCTGGATTCCGAGGGACAGGGCACACGAGCAGTACTTC.

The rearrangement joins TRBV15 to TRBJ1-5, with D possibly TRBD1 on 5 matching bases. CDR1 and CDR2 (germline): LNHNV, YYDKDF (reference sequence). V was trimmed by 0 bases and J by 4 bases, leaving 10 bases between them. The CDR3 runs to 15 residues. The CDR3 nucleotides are TGTGCCACCAGCAGAGAAACGGGACCGAATCAGCCCCAGCATTTT. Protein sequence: CATSRETGPNQPQHF.

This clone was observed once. The CDR3 DNA sequence: TGTGCCACCAGCAGAGATCTAGGGTTCACTGAAGCTTTCTTT. Residues: CATSRDLGFTEAFF. The gene calls are TRBV15 and TRBJ1-1, with no clear D. V was trimmed by 0 bases and J by 4 bases, leaving 9 bases between them. This CDR3 has 14 amino acids. The germline V gene has CDR1 LNHNV and CDR2 YYDKDF (reference sequence).

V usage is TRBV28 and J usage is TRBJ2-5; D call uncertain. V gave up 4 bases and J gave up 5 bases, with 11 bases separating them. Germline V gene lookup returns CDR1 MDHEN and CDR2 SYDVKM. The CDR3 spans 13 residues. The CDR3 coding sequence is TGTGCCAGCAGTTCCGGCGATTTGGAGACCCAGTACTTC. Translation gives CASSSGDLETQYF. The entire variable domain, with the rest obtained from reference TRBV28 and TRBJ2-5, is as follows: DVKVTQSSRYLVKRTGEKVFLECVQDMDHENMFWYRQDPGLGLRLIYFSYDVKMKEKGDIPEGYSVSREKKERFSLILESASTNQTSMYLCASSSGDLETQYFGPGTRLLVL.

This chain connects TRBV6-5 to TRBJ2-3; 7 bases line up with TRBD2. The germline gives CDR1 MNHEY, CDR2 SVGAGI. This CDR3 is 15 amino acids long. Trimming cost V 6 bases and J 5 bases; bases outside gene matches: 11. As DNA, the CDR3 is TGTGCCAGCAGCTGGAGGGGCGGGGGTCTAGATACGCAGTATTTT. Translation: CASSWRGGGLDTQYF.

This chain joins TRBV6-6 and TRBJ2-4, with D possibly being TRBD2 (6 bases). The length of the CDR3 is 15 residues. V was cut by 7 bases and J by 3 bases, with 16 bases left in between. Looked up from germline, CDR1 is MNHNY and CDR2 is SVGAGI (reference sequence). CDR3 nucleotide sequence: TGTGCCAGCATGACCGGGGGACGGGTCAAAAACATTCAGTACTTC. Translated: CASMTGGRVKNIQYF.

This CDR3 reads CASSSTRGGTAINYGYTF. The CDR3 region has the DNA TGTGCCAGCAGCTCTACCCGCGGGGGGACAGCGATCAACTATGGCTACACCTTC. The chain has TRBV7-9 and TRBJ1-2, with TRBD1 matching over 7 bases. The J segment lost 2 bases and the V segment lost 4 bases, leaving 16 bases of the junction unmatched. Germline V lookup: CDR1 SEHNR, CDR2 FQNEAQ (reference sequence). This CDR3 region has 18 residues.

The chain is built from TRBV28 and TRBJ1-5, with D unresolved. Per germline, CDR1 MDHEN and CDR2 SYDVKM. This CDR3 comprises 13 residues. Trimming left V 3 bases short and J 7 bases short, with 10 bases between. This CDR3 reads CASSLVGEQPQHF. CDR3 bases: TGTGCCAGCAGTTTGGTCGGAGAGCAGCCCCAGCATTTT.

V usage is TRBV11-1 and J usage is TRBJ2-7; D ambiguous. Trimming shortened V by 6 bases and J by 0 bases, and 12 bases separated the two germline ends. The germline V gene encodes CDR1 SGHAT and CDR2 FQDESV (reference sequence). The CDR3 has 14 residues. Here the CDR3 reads CASSWSPSSYEQYF. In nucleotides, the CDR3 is TGTGCCAGCAGTTGGAGCCCTAGCTCCTACGAGCAGTACTTC.

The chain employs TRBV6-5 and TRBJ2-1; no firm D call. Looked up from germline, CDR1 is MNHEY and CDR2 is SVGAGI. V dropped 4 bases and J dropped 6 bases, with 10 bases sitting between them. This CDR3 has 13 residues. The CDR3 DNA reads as TGTGCCAGCAGTTCCCGACGCCCCAATGAGCAGTTCTTC. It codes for CASSSRRPNEQFF.

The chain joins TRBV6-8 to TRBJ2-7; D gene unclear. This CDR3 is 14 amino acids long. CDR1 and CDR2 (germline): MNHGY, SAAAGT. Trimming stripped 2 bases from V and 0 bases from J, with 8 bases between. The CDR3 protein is CASSYPLSSYEQYF. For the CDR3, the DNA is TGTGCCAGCAGTTACCCACTAAGCTCCTACGAGCAGTACTTC.

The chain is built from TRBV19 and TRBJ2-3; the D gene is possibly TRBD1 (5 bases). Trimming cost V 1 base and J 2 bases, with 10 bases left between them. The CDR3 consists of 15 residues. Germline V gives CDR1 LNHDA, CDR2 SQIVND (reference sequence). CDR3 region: CASSIGNRYTDTQYF. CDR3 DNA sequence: TGTGCCAGTAGTATAGGAAACAGGTACACAGATACGCAGTATTTT. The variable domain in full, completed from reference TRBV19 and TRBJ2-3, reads DGGITQSPKYLFRKEGQNVTLSCEQNLNHDAMYWYRQDPGQGLRLIYYSQIVNDFQKGDIAEGYSVSREKKESFPLTVTSAQKNPTAFYLCASSIGNRYTDTQYFGPGTRLTVL.

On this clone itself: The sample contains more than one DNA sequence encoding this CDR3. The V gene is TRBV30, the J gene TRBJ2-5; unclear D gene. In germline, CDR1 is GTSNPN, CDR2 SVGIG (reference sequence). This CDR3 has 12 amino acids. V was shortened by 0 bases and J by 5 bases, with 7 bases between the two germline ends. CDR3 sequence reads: CAWSVQRETQYF. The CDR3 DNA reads TGTGCCTGGAGTGTTCAGAGGGAGACCCAGTACTTC.